This T cell receptor beta chain derives from a study of blood T cell repertoires in COVID-19. Recruitment covered about two dozen US areas and drew participants whose ages spanned roughly 18 to 100 years. V shed 6 bases and J shed 5 bases, with 14 bases lying between them. The germline gives CDR1 MNHEY, CDR2 SMNVEV (reference sequence). There are 13 residues in the CDR3. Libraries were prepared by immunoSEQ multiplex PCR; TCRdb keeps only in-frame clonotypes and omits some of them. The table includes roughly 250,000 clones, roughly 88% detected once. The TCR was taken from a woman aged 45-59 years who had recovered from COVID-19. Source material: PBMCs or T cells enriched from blood (not recorded which). This chain uses TRBV27 with TRBJ2-7; D call uncertain. The chain's CDR3 is CASSSPKSHEQYF. The CDR3 DNA is TGTGCCAGCAGCTCCCCGAAAAGCCACGAGCAGTACTTC.